The 8 T cell receptor beta chains given below trace back to one sample, sequenced in a study of T cells in tuberculosis. This table comes from immunoSEQ multiplex PCR, and its TCRdb copy is limited to in-frame clones, with some not included. The sample lists 30,000 to 35,000 clones; approximately 90% were seen once. Sequencing was done on a sample of PBMCs. All receptors derive from a donor between 10 and 35 years old with latent tuberculosis or without tuberculosis infection.

The V call is TRBV28, the J call TRBJ1-5; D is uncertain. Trimming took 5 bases from V and 5 from J, leaving 13 bases between them. CDR1 MDHEN and CDR2 SYDVKM come from the germline V gene. The CDR3 is 14 amino acids. CDR3 DNA sequence: TGTGCCAGCAGTCTGCCGCGTCGGGATCAGCCCCAGCATTTT. Its translation: CASSLPRRDQPQHF.

J is TRBJ2-7 and V is TRBV7-6; 8 bases are shared with TRBD1. V dropped 4 bases and J dropped 3; count of bases not matched to a gene: 8. This CDR3 comprises 15 residues. Germline CDR1 and CDR2: SGHVS and FNYEAQ. CDR3 coding DNA: TGTGCCAGCAGCTCGTCAGTGACAGGGGTCTACGAGCAGTACTTC. Protein product: CASSSSVTGVYEQYF.

The V and J genes are TRBV4-3 and TRBJ2-2; 10 positions match TRBD1. CDR3 length equals 16 residues. Germline V gives CDR1 LGHNA, CDR2 YSLEER. J lost 4 bases, V lost 3 bases, and 5 bases had no gene match. CDR3 nucleotide sequence: TGCGCCAGCAGCCAGCCGGGACAGGGGCTCACCGGGGAGCTGTTTTTT. Its protein is CASSQPGQGLTGELFF.

J is TRBJ2-6 and V is TRBV5-8, with D tentatively TRBD2 (6 bases). CDR1 is SGHTS, CDR2 YDEGEE, per germline. Deletions cut 4 bases from V and 0 bases from J, with 14 bases between. This CDR3 comprises 17 residues. This chain's CDR3 is CASSPGTDLSGANVLTF. The CDR3 DNA is TGTGCCAGCAGCCCGGGGACTGATCTCTCTGGGGCCAACGTCCTGACTTTC.

The V call is TRBV25-1, the J call TRBJ2-1; tentative D call: TRBD1 (6 bases). Germline V gene data show CDR1 as MGHDK and CDR2 as SYGVNS. The CDR3 totals 18 residues. V was cut by 2 bases and J by 4 bases, with 21 bases left in between. DNA of the CDR3: TGTGCCAGCAGTGAACTCCAACTCAGGGGTCCCCTTTACAATGAGCAGTTCTTC. Protein sequence: CASSELQLRGPLYNEQFF.

The chain couples TRBV9 to TRBJ2-7, with 8 bases lining up with TRBD2. After removal of 3 bases from V and 3 bases from J, the junction contained 5 bases not matched to a gene. This CDR3 is built from 14 residues. CDR1 and CDR2 (germline): SGDLS, YYNGEE. This CDR3 is CASSGHSGIYEQYF. CDR3 DNA sequence: TGTGCCAGCAGCGGTCATAGCGGGATCTACGAGCAGTACTTC.

V gene TRBV6-1 combines with J gene TRBJ1-1; 7 bases align to TRBD1. Trimming removed 7 bases from V and 6 bases from J; junction bases left unmatched: 11. Germline CDR1 is MNHNS and CDR2 is SASEGT. The CDR3 sequence is 14 residues long. In DNA form, the CDR3 reads TGTGCCAGCATTCGGACAGGCGTACTATCTGAAGCTTTCTTT. Its protein product is CASIRTGVLSEAFF.

The chain recombines TRBV7-2 with TRBJ1-1; the match to TRBD1 covers 7 bases. Trimming cost V 5 bases and J 3 bases; bases outside gene matches: 3. CDR3 length: 13 amino acids. Germline CDR1 reads SGHTA; CDR2 reads FQGNSA. CDR3 nucleotide sequence: TGTGCCAGCAGCCAAACAGGGGACACTGAAGCTTTCTTT. Amino acid sequence: CASSQTGDTEAFF.